This T cell receptor (beta chain) emerged from a study of technical replicates of blood from several donors. This CDR3 spans 12 amino acids. Germline assignment: CDR1 SGHRS and CDR2 YFSETQ. V lost 1 base, J lost 10 bases, and 9 bases lay in between. Data came from immunoSEQ multiplex PCR; TCRdb stores just in-frame clones and leaves some out. The sample contains tens of thousands of clones, around 90% of which appear only once. The sample was T cells isolated from PBMCs. The V and J genes are TRBV5-1 and TRBJ2-1; perhaps TRBD1 as D (6 bases). This TCR derives from a human donor in good health. The CDR3 loop is CASSLSGEEQFF. The CDR3 nucleotides read TGCGCCAGCAGCTTGTCAGGGGAAGAGCAGTTCTTC.